This T cell receptor (beta chain) was sequenced for a study of PD-1 blockade in mismatch repair-deficient tumors. Germline lookup yields CDR1 SQVTM and CDR2 ANQGSEA. Trimming took 8 bases from V and 4 from J, leaving 12 bases between them. CDR3 length equals 12 residues. The assay was immunoSEQ multiplex PCR, and TCRdb's table has in-frame clones only and misses some. The sample lists 80,000 to 100,000 clones; 81% were seen once. Sequenced material: peripheral blood, taken 12 weeks after starting pembrolizumab. The V call is TRBV29-1, the J call TRBJ2-1; D not resolved. This sequence was found in an adult with mismatch repair-deficient cancer. The CDR3 loop reads CSMGQAYNEQFF. CDR3 nucleotides: TGCAGCATGGGCCAGGCGTACAATGAGCAGTTCTTC.